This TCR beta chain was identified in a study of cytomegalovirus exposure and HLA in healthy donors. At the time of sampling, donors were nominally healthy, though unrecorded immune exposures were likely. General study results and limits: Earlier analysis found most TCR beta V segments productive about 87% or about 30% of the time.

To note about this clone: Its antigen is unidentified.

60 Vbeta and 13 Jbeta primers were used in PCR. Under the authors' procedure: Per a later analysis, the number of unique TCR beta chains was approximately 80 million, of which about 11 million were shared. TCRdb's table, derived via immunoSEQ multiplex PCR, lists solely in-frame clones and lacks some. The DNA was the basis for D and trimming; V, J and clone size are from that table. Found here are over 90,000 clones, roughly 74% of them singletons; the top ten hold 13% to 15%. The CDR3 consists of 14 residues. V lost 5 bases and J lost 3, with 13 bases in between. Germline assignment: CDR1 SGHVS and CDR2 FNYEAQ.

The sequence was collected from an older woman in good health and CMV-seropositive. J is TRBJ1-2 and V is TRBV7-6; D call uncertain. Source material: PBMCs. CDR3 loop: CASSTHPQDYGYTF. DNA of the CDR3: TGTGCCAGCAGCACCCATCCCCAGGACTATGGCTACACCTTC.